The 32 T cell receptor beta chains below all came from one sample that was sequenced in a study of CD8 T cells in ankylosing spondylitis. Broader study findings: Ankylosing spondylitis blood appeared to be characterized by a TCR beta motif of 8 or 9 highly homologous variants.

No antigen is known for these receptors. MiXCR, run by TCRdb on the 5' RACE reads, gives a single entry per CDR3 protein. The profile shows about 450,000 distinct CDR3 sequences, more than 25% of them singletons. The sample taken for sequencing was blood, either unsorted or a sorted T cell fraction (not recorded which). The origin of the receptors is a male donor with ankylosing spondylitis.

V gene TRBV29-1 combines with J gene TRBJ2-1, with D possibly TRBD2 on 6 matching bases. Germline assignment: CDR1 SQVTM and CDR2 ANQGSEA. This CDR3 is 14 amino acids long. Trimming pared 0 bases from V and 4 bases from J, leaving 10 bases between. The CDR3 loop is CSVEETRTYNEQFF. For the CDR3, the DNA is TGCAGCGTTGAAGAGACTAGGACATACAATGAGCAGTTCTTC.

The rearrangement links TRBV7-9 to TRBJ2-3; the D call may be TRBD1 or TRBD2 (6 bases each). Deletions cut 8 bases from V and 3 bases from J, with 15 bases between. The CDR3 consists of 14 residues. Germline CDR1 SEHNR, CDR2 FQNEAQ (reference sequence). The CDR3 loop is CASQRGGQTDTQYF. The CDR3 nucleotides read TGTGCCAGCCAGAGGGGAGGACAGACAGATACGCAGTATTTT.

This clonotype showed up just a few times. V usage is TRBV11-2 and J usage is TRBJ2-1; 11 nucleotides match TRBD2. Germline CDR1 reads SGHAT; CDR2 reads FQNNGV. The CDR3 totals 14 residues. Trimming cost V 3 bases and J 9 bases; bases outside gene matches: 4. CDR3 sequence (DNA): TGTGCCAGCAGCTTTAATCTAGCGGGAGGTGAGCAGTTCTTC. It codes for CASSFNLAGGEQFF.

The V call is TRBV3-1, the J call TRBJ2-5, with TRBD2 matching over 8 bases. V shed 0 bases and J 5 bases; nucleotides not matched to a gene: 5. Germline-derived CDR1 and CDR2 are LGHDT and YNNKEL (reference sequence). The CDR3 covers 15 residues. The chain's CDR3 is CASSQETGRAETQYF. CDR3 in DNA: TGTGCCAGCAGCCAAGAAACCGGGAGGGCGGAGACCCAGTACTTC.

The chain carries TRBV11-3 and TRBJ2-1, with 10 bases identical to TRBD2. The V segment lost 2 bases and the J segment 8 bases; nucleotides outside the gene matches: 3. Per germline, CDR1 SGHNT and CDR2 YENEEA. The CDR3 length is 14 residues. In DNA form, the CDR3 reads TGTGCCAGCAGCTTATACGGGACTAGCGATGAGCAGTTCTTC. Amino acid sequence: CASSLYGTSDEQFF.

Only a few counts were recorded for this clonotype. The chain combines TRBV11-2 with TRBJ1-5; no definite D call. V lost 0 bases and J lost 1, with 4 bases in between. There are 14 residues in the CDR3. The germline gives CDR1 SGHAT, CDR2 FQNNGV. The CDR3 loop reads CASSLDHSNQPQHF. Written as DNA, the CDR3 is TGTGCCAGCAGCTTAGATCACAGCAATCAGCCCCAGCATTTT.

This clonotype has more than one count but fewer than ten. This CDR3 reads CSARGPPRGKSSYNEQFF. CDR3 sequence (DNA): TGCAGTGCTAGAGGCCCACCTAGGGGGAAGAGCTCCTACAATGAGCAGTTCTTC. The rearrangement links TRBV20-1 to TRBJ2-1, with TRBD1 as a possible D gene (6 bases). Germline CDR1 DFQATT, CDR2 SNEGSKA (reference sequence). The CDR3 sequence is 18 residues long. Trimming stripped 1 base from V and 0 bases from J, with 19 bases between.

The rearrangement links TRBV7-8 to TRBJ1-6, with 8 bases matching TRBD1. The CDR3 loop spans 16 amino acids. Looked up from germline, CDR1 is SGHVS and CDR2 is FQNEAQ. The ends lost 1 base at V and 9 bases at J; junction bases unmatched: 8. The DNA of the CDR3 is TGTGCCAGCAGCTTAGAACGGACAGGGTCGGGTTCACCCCTCCACTTT. It translates to CASSLERTGSGSPLHF.

This clonotype was found a few times. The chain couples TRBV11-2 to TRBJ1-4, with TRBD1 identical over 7 bases. The CDR3 consists of 15 residues. Germline trimming cut 5 bases from V and 6 bases from J; bases unmatched to any gene: 9. CDR1 is SGHAT and CDR2 is FQNNGV in the germline V gene. CDR3 nucleotides: TGTGCCAGCAGCCGTACAGGGGCGATTTATGAAAAACTGTTTTTT. This codes for CASSRTGAIYEKLFF. Using reference TRBV11-2 and TRBJ1-4 for the parts outside the CDR3, the full variable domain is EAGVAQSPRYKIIEKRQSVAFWCNPISGHATLYWYQQILGQGPKLLIQFQNNGVVDDSQLPKDRFSAERLKGVDSTLKIQPAKLEDSAVYLCASSRTGAIYEKLFFGSGTQLSVL.

This clonotype has only a few counts. The genes are TRBV5-1 and TRBJ1-4, with 8 nucleotides matching TRBD1. The CDR3 totals 16 residues. The V gene end was trimmed by 1 base and the J gene end by 5 bases; junction bases not matched to a gene: 7. From germline, CDR1 is SGHRS and CDR2 YFSETQ. Here the CDR3 reads CASSLTTGDYNEKLFF. CDR3 sequence (DNA): TGCGCCAGCAGCTTGACGACAGGGGACTACAATGAAAAACTGTTTTTT.

V usage is TRBV14 and J usage is TRBJ1-1; D gene ambiguous. Germline CDR1 is SGHDN and CDR2 is FVKESK. V was cut by 7 bases and J by 3 bases, with 12 bases left in between. The CDR3 sequence is 13 residues long. In DNA form, the CDR3 reads TGTGCCAGCACCGATAGCCTACACACTGAAGCTTTCTTT. Amino acids: CASTDSLHTEAFF.

Only a few counts were recorded for this clonotype. The rearrangement links TRBV20-1 to TRBJ1-6; D gene uncertain. V gave up 2 bases and J gave up 6 bases, with 14 bases separating them. CDR3 length equals 15 residues. CDR1 is DFQATT, CDR2 SNEGSKA, per germline (reference sequence). The CDR3: CSARTPPSGNSPLHF. As DNA, the CDR3 is TGCAGTGCTAGAACCCCTCCCAGTGGTAATTCACCCCTCCACTTT.

This clonotype was counted a few times. The chain joins TRBV19 to TRBJ2-1, with D tentatively TRBD1 (5 bases). This CDR3 spans 15 amino acids. Germline CDR1 is LNHDA and CDR2 is SQIVND (reference sequence). Between the trimmed V and J ends, which lost 3 bases and 4 bases, there was a span of 13 bases. The chain's CDR3 is CASSIGGARYNEQFF. The DNA of the CDR3 is TGTGCCAGTAGTATCGGTGGGGCGCGTTACAATGAGCAGTTCTTC.

The chain combines TRBV11-1 with TRBJ1-1; 7 bases agree with TRBD1. With V trimmed by 5 bases and J by 5 bases, 14 bases remained unmatched. Germline assignment: CDR1 SGHAT and CDR2 FQDESV (reference sequence). The CDR3 length is 16 residues. Here the CDR3 DNA reads TGTGCCAGCAGCGGCTGGGGACAGCCTTTGGGGACTGAAGCTTTCTTT. Amino acids: CASSGWGQPLGTEAFF.

This clonotype has only a few counts. V usage is TRBV12-3 or TRBV12-4 and J usage is TRBJ1-6; D is unresolved. Trimming shortened V by 6 bases and J by 9 bases, and 12 bases separated the two germline ends. The CDR3 sequence is 13 residues long. The DNA for the CDR3 is TGTGCCAGCAGCCGAATGTTGGGTTCACCCCTCCACTTT. It is translated as CASSRMLGSPLHF.

The chain has TRBV12-3 or TRBV12-4 and TRBJ2-1; TRBD2 agrees at 11 bases. CDR3 length: 14 amino acids. Unmatched junction bases numbered 3, after V lost 6 bases and J lost 5 bases. The CDR3 here is CASRGLAGHNEQFF. For the CDR3, the DNA is TGTGCCAGCAGAGGACTAGCGGGCCACAATGAGCAGTTCTTC.

There are a few counts of this clonotype. This chain uses TRBV5-5 with TRBJ1-2; D unresolved. Trimming left V 0 bases short and J 7 bases short, with 10 bases between. Germline CDR1 reads SGHKS; CDR2 reads YYEKEE (reference sequence). The CDR3 has 13 residues. The CDR3 nucleotides are TGTGCCAGCAGCTTGGAGTCTGGGTCTGGCTACACCTTC. Translating it yields CASSLESGSGYTF.

This clonotype was detected many times. The CDR3 is CASSLRGGRGNTIYF. The CDR3 DNA sequence: TGCGCCAGCAGCCTACGGGGGGGGCGCGGAAACACCATATATTTT. The chain combines TRBV5-1 with TRBJ1-3, with a weak D call TRBD1 (6 bases). Germline assignment: CDR1 SGHRS and CDR2 YFSETQ. This CDR3 has 15 residues. The V end was cut by 4 bases, the J end by 4 bases, with 15 bases between.

The V gene is TRBV27, the J gene TRBJ2-3; D unresolved. Germline V gives CDR1 MNHEY, CDR2 SMNVEV (reference sequence). CDR3 length: 14 amino acids. Trimming shortened V by 5 bases and J by 5 bases, and 14 bases separated the two germline ends. The CDR3 loop is CASSLQRRVDTQYF. CDR3 in DNA: TGTGCCAGCAGTCTTCAACGACGAGTAGATACGCAGTATTTT.

The chain links TRBV20-1 to TRBJ2-1; D is tentatively TRBD1 or TRBD2 (6 bases each). CDR1 is DFQATT and CDR2 is SNEGSKA in the germline V gene (reference sequence). The CDR3 contains 12 residues. Trimming took off 6 bases at V and 8 bases at J, with 14 bases between the two ends. CDR3: CSANRRGDEQFF. Here the CDR3 DNA reads TGCAGTGCCAACCGGAGGGGGGATGAGCAGTTCTTC.

This clonotype has a handful of counts. This chain links TRBV20-1 with TRBJ2-7; 8 nucleotides line up with TRBD2. CDR3 length equals 14 residues. CDR1 is DFQATT and CDR2 is SNEGSKA in the germline V gene (reference sequence). V was pared by 3 bases and J by 1 base, with 5 bases of the junction left unmatched. As DNA, the CDR3 is TGCAGTGCTAGCGAAGGCGGGAGGTCCTACGAGCAGTACTTC. Amino acid sequence: CSASEGGRSYEQYF.

V usage is TRBV3-1 and J usage is TRBJ1-2, with D possibly matching TRBD1 (5 bases). The CDR3 covers 14 residues. Between the trimmed V and J ends, which lost 0 bases and 6 bases, there was a span of 11 bases. The germline gives CDR1 LGHDT, CDR2 YNNKEL (reference sequence). The CDR3 reads CASSQEGERNGYTF. In nucleotides, the CDR3 is TGTGCCAGCAGCCAAGAGGGGGAGAGAAATGGCTACACCTTC.

The V and J genes are TRBV9 and TRBJ1-3; D is unclear. This CDR3 is built from 13 residues. Germline V gene data show CDR1 as SGDLS and CDR2 as YYNGEE. Trimming left V 2 bases short and J 4 bases short, with 7 bases between. The CDR3 spells CASSVEGGNTIYF. The CDR3, as DNA: TGTGCCAGCAGCGTTGAAGGGGGAAACACCATATATTTT.

Details on this clonotype: The junction and the germline gene differ at one end; a read error may be behind it. This rearrangement joins TRBV12-3 or TRBV12-4 to TRBJ2-1, with 10 nucleotides matching TRBD2. The CDR3 extends over 18 amino acids. CDR3 in amino acids: CACRKRIALAGVDNEQFF. The CDR3 DNA sequence: TGTGCCTGCAGAAAACGCATAGCCCTAGCGGGAGTAGACAATGAGCAGTTCTTC.

This clonotype was found once. The CDR3 bases are TGTGCCAGCAGTTTTTGGGACAGCTACTCCGAAGCTTTCTTT. Encoded protein: CASSFWDSYSEAFF. The gene calls are TRBV27 and TRBJ1-1; 7 bases agree with TRBD1. The CDR3 loop spans 14 amino acids. J was trimmed by 8 bases and V by 3 bases; bases with no gene match: 9. The germline V gene encodes CDR1 MNHEY and CDR2 SMNVEV (reference sequence).

V gene TRBV20-1 combines with J gene TRBJ2-5; D uncertain. CDR3 length: 13 residues. Germline CDR1 DFQATT, CDR2 SNEGSKA (reference sequence). V lost 4 bases and J lost 3, with 12 bases in between. The CDR3 region has the DNA TGCAGTGCTATGGCACCGATGGAAGAGACCCAGTACTTC. Translation: CSAMAPMEETQYF.

The rearrangement uses TRBV6-2 or TRBV6-3 and TRBJ2-7, with D perhaps matching TRBD2 (5 bases). The V gene's germline CDR1 is MNHEY and CDR2 SVGEGT. The V end was cut by 5 bases, the J end by 0 bases, with 14 bases between. This CDR3 is built from 15 residues. CDR3 region: CASSKGGSSSYEQYV. As DNA, the CDR3 is TGTGCCAGCAGTAAGGGCGGGTCAAGCTCCTACGAGCAGTACGTC.

The chain joins TRBV4-2 to TRBJ1-5; D might be TRBD1 (5 bases). V gave up 4 bases and J gave up 0 bases, with 22 bases separating them. Germline V gene lookup returns CDR1 LGHNA and CDR2 YNFKEQ. This CDR3 is built from 19 residues. The CDR3 region is CASSPGAAPEGYSNQPQHF. In nucleotides, the CDR3 is TGTGCCAGCAGCCCCGGGGCGGCACCCGAAGGGTATAGCAATCAGCCCCAGCATTTT.

The CDR3 DNA is TGTGCCACACGGGGTAGCACAGATACGCAGTATTTT. Its translation: CATRGSTDTQYF. V gene TRBV15 combines with J gene TRBJ2-3, with D perhaps matching TRBD2 (5 bases). V lost 9 bases, J lost 0 bases, and 7 bases lay in between. The germline V gene has CDR1 LNHNV and CDR2 YYDKDF (reference sequence). The CDR3 length is 12 residues.

Only a few counts were recorded for this clonotype. The chain is built from TRBV11-2 and TRBJ1-4; D is perhaps TRBD1 (5 bases). The V and J ends lost 6 bases and 6 bases respectively, with 11 bases between them. Per the germline V gene, CDR1 is SGHAT and CDR2 is FQNNGV. This CDR3 contains 13 residues. The CDR3 region is CASRARVHEKLFF. The CDR3 bases are TGTGCCAGCAGGGCCAGGGTTCATGAAAAACTGTTTTTT.

V usage is TRBV6-5 and J usage is TRBJ1-5; D gene unclear. The germline V and J ends were trimmed by 2 bases and 5 bases, with 10 bases remaining between them. The CDR3 contains 14 residues. Per germline, CDR1 MNHEY and CDR2 SVGAGI. CDR3 sequence: CASSYITPDQPQHF. CDR3 bases: TGTGCCAGCAGTTACATCACTCCCGATCAGCCCCAGCATTTT.

The chain couples TRBV12-3 or TRBV12-4 to TRBJ1-3; possibly TRBD1 for D (5 bases). V was pared by 3 bases and J by 4 bases, with 10 bases between. This CDR3 spans 14 amino acids. CDR3 in amino acids: CASSFSQGGNTIYF. CDR3 sequence (DNA): TGTGCCAGCAGTTTTTCGCAGGGAGGAAACACCATATATTTT.